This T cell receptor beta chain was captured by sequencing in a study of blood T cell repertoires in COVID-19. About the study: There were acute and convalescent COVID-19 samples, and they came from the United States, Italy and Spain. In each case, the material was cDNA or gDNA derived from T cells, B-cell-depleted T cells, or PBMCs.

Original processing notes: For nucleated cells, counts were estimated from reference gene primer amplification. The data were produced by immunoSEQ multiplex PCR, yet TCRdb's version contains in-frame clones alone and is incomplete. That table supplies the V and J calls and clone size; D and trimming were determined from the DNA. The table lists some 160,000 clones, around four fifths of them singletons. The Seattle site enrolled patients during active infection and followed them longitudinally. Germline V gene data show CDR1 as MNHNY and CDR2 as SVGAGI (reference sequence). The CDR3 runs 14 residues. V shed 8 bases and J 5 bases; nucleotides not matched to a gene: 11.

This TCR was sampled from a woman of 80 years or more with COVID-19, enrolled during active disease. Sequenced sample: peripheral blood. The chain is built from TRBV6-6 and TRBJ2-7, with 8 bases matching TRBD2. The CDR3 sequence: CASLGWPGGNEQYF. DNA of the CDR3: TGTGCCAGCTTGGGATGGCCGGGGGGGAACGAGCAGTACTTC.